What follows are 21 T cell receptor beta chains derived from one specimen sequenced in a study of blood T cell repertoires in COVID-19. Assay: immunoSEQ multiplex PCR; the TCRdb copy retains only in-frame clones and omits some. The sample consists of fewer than 200,000 clones, 65% to 85% of them appearing once. Sequencing was carried out using PBMCs or T cells enriched from blood (not recorded which). The receptors originated from a woman aged 45-65 years in a cohort exposed to, infected with or recovered from COVID-19 (not recorded which).

The chain links TRBV5-6 to TRBJ2-3, with 7 bases aligning to TRBD2. Unmatched junction bases numbered 9, after V lost 4 bases and J lost 4 bases. Germline CDR1 and CDR2: SGHDT and YYEEEE. CDR3 length: 15 amino acids. CDR3 coding DNA: TGTGCCAGCAGCAGTTGGGGCCTAGCGGCAGATACGCAGTATTTT. Its protein product is CASSSWGLAADTQYF.

In its sample, this clone was seen once. This chain links TRBV28 with TRBJ2-3, with D possibly being TRBD1 (5 bases). V lost 3 bases and J lost 6, with 13 bases in between. Per the germline V gene, CDR1 is MDHEN and CDR2 is SYDVKM. This CDR3 region has 14 residues. CDR3 DNA: TGTGCCAGCAGTTTGACATCAGGGCCCGATACGCAGTATTTT. Encoded protein: CASSLTSGPDTQYF.

With regard to this clone: Relative to the germline gene, one junction end is altered; a read error may explain this. The chain carries TRBV19 and TRBJ1-1; D is unclear. Germline CDR1 reads LNHDA; CDR2 reads SQIVND (reference sequence). CDR3 length: 14 residues. The DNA for the CDR3 is TGTGCCAGTAGTATAGGGACTGGGAACCCTGAAGCTTTCTTT. Encoded protein: CASSIGTGNPEAFF.

The CDR3 sequence is CASRPGQIGNYEQYF. The CDR3 bases are TGTGCCAGCAGACCGGGACAGATTGGAAACTACGAGCAGTACTTC. V gene TRBV28 combines with J gene TRBJ2-7, with TRBD1 matching over 7 bases. J lost 3 bases, V lost 6 bases, and 11 bases had no gene match. The CDR3 spans 15 residues. Germline CDR1 is MDHEN and CDR2 is SYDVKM.

This clone turned up a few times. The rearrangement uses TRBV7-9 and TRBJ1-2; 9 nucleotides line up with TRBD1. Germline CDR1 SEHNR, CDR2 FQNEAQ (reference sequence). The CDR3 covers 15 residues. J lost 5 bases, V lost 5 bases, and 9 bases had no gene match. CDR3 sequence: CASSRVGTGYYGYTF. The CDR3 DNA follows: TGTGCCAGCAGCCGAGTGGGGACAGGGTATTATGGCTACACCTTC.

The CDR3 region has the DNA TGTGCCAGCAGCGCACAGACAGGGAGCTACGAGCAGTACTTC. Its protein product is CASSAQTGSYEQYF. This chain uses TRBV7-2 with TRBJ2-7, with TRBD1 matching over 7 bases. Germline V lookup: CDR1 SGHTA, CDR2 FQGNSA. Trimming took 5 bases from V and 3 from J; bases not matched to a gene: 7. The CDR3 sequence is 14 residues long.

The chain joins TRBV4-3 to TRBJ1-1; D gene uncertain. The germline V gene encodes CDR1 LGHNA and CDR2 YSLEER. V dropped 4 bases and J dropped 1 base, with 13 bases sitting between them. The length of the CDR3 is 15 residues. The CDR3 bases are TGCGCCAGCAGCCGGAGCGCAAGCGGGAACACTGAAGCTTTCTTT. Translation gives CASSRSASGNTEAFF.

The CDR3 sequence: CASSGARDQYF. The DNA of the CDR3 is TGTGCCAGCAGCGGTGCGAGGGACCAGTACTTC. The chain carries TRBV11-2 and TRBJ2-5, with D possibly being TRBD2 (5 bases). Germline CDR1 reads SGHAT; CDR2 reads FQNNGV. The CDR3 has 11 amino acids. V was cut by 5 bases and J by 10 bases, with 11 bases left in between.

This chain links TRBV11-3 with TRBJ2-1, with a possible D match to TRBD2 (6 bases). Germline values: CDR1 SGHNT, CDR2 YENEEA. CDR3 length: 14 residues. V lost 3 bases to trimming and J lost 4 bases, with 10 bases between them. DNA of the CDR3: TGTGCCAGCAGCTTCGGTAGCGGATACAATGAGCAGTTCTTC. Translating gives CASSFGSGYNEQFF.

The chain couples TRBV4-1 to TRBJ2-5; D may be TRBD2 (6 bases). Germline CDR1 and CDR2: MGHRA and YSYEKL. CDR3 length: 15 residues. The V end was cut by 1 base, the J end by 5 bases, with 14 bases between. The CDR3: CASSQGQEGGETQYF. CDR3 nucleotide sequence: TGCGCCAGCAGCCAAGGGCAGGAGGGAGGCGAGACCCAGTACTTC.

The CDR3 region is CASSRGPPNYGYTF. In DNA form, the CDR3 reads TGTGCCAGCAGCAGGGGGCCCCCTAACTATGGCTACACCTTC. The V call is TRBV6-6, the J call TRBJ1-2, with 8 bases identical to TRBD1. Germline assignment: CDR1 MNHNY and CDR2 SVGAGI (reference sequence). V lost 6 bases, J lost 0 bases, and 3 bases stayed unmatched. The CDR3 consists of 14 residues.

The rearrangement links TRBV6-5 to TRBJ2-3; 7 nucleotides match TRBD2. The ends lost 10 bases at V and 4 bases at J; junction bases unmatched: 8. Germline-derived CDR1 and CDR2 are MNHEY and SVGAGI. The CDR3 runs to 13 residues. This CDR3 reads CATPGGSADTQYF. The CDR3 nucleotides read TGTGCCACCCCCGGCGGGAGCGCAGATACGCAGTATTTT.

This clone was recorded once. The chain uses TRBV5-4 and TRBJ2-7; the match to TRBD1 covers 10 bases. The germline gives CDR1 SGHNT, CDR2 YYREEE (reference sequence). J gave up 6 bases and V 4 bases, and 7 bases lay outside the gene matches. CDR3 size: 14 residues. The CDR3 is CASSTWTGGGEQYF. CDR3 nucleotides: TGTGCCAGCAGCACCTGGACAGGGGGGGGCGAGCAGTACTTC.

Concerning this clone: It is likely a read error, because the conserved phenylalanine at the end of the CDR3 is missing. No DNA is shown, since the ends of the CDR3 on it are uncertain; the CDR3 is the one TCRdb lists. The chain couples TRBV28 to TRBJ2-7; the table's TRBD2 call for D was not verified on the DNA. The CDR3 is 12 residues long, ends included. Germline CDR1 and CDR2: MDHEN and SYDVKM. CDR3 in amino acids: CASSDAPGDSSL.

The DNA for the CDR3 is TGTGCCAGCAGTGGACCGGGAGGGTTCCAGCCCCAGCATTTT. It codes for CASSGPGGFQPQHF. V usage is TRBV28 and J usage is TRBJ1-5; no reliable D call. Germline CDR1 and CDR2: MDHEN and SYDVKM. This CDR3 comprises 14 residues. V shed 5 bases and J shed 7 bases, with 15 bases lying between them.

The chain combines TRBV4-2 with TRBJ2-7; D is undetermined. Germline V CDR1 and CDR2: LGHNA, YNFKEQ. This CDR3 comprises 15 residues. Trimming left V 1 base short and J 2 bases short, with 12 bases between. CDR3 bases: TGTGCCAGCAGCCAAGTTACCGTTGAGACCTACGAGCAGTACTTC. The encoded protein is CASSQVTVETYEQYF.

This clone was seen just once. V and J are TRBV28 and TRBJ2-7; 8 bases line up with TRBD2. The CDR3 is 15 amino acids. Unmatched junction bases numbered 11, after V lost 6 bases and J lost 4 bases. Germline V lookup: CDR1 MDHEN, CDR2 SYDVKM. The CDR3 DNA reads as TGTGCCAGCAGCGGCTCAGCGGGAGATCGGTACGAGCAGTACTTC. Its protein is CASSGSAGDRYEQYF.

This clone was found a few times. V is TRBV28 and J is TRBJ2-3; no reliable D call. The V and J ends lost 10 bases and 2 bases respectively, with 10 bases between them. Looked up from germline, CDR1 is MDHEN and CDR2 is SYDVKM. The CDR3 sequence is 12 residues long. In DNA form, the CDR3 reads TGTGCCATCGCAGGATCCACAGATACGCAGTATTTT. It yields the protein CAIAGSTDTQYF.

The CDR3 reads CASKPSGGASEQYF. DNA of the CDR3: TGTGCCAGCAAACCAAGCGGGGGGGCCTCCGAGCAGTACTTC. The rearrangement uses TRBV6-5 and TRBJ2-7, with 10 bases fitting TRBD2. Looked up from germline, CDR1 is MNHEY and CDR2 is SVGAGI. The CDR3 length is 14 residues. V lost 7 bases and J lost 6; bases outside the gene matches: 9.

The gene calls are TRBV19 and TRBJ2-5, with D unclear. In germline, CDR1 is LNHDA, CDR2 SQIVND (reference sequence). This CDR3 is built from 14 residues. Between the trimmed V and J ends, which lost 3 bases and 5 bases, there was a span of 13 bases. The CDR3 nucleotides are TGTGCCAGTAGTATTTCCAGCGCGAGGGAGACCCAGTACTTC. Translated, it gives CASSISSARETQYF.

This clone came up a few times. The V call is TRBV18, the J call TRBJ1-6; 11 bases fit TRBD1. V lost 3 bases and J lost 7; bases outside the gene matches: 2. The CDR3 contains 15 residues. The V gene's germline CDR1 is KGHSH and CDR2 LQKENI. DNA of the CDR3: TGTGCCAGCTCACCTCGGACAGGGGGCAATTCACCCCTCCACTTT. It codes for CASSPRTGGNSPLHF. The complete variable domain, with remaining parts taken from reference TRBV18 and TRBJ1-6, reads NAGVMQNPRHLVRRRGQEARLRCSPMKGHSHVYWYRQLPEEGLKFMVYLQKENIIDESGMPKERFSAEFPKEGPSILRIQQVVRGDSAAYFCASSPRTGGNSPLHFGNGTRLTVT.